The 13 T cell receptor beta chains given below trace back to one sample, sequenced in a study of T-cell reconstitution after alpha-beta-depleted transplantation in children. Library preparation (for TCRbeta) was performed with unique molecular identifiers. TCRdb re-analysed the PCR reads in MiXCR, keeping a single row per CDR3 protein. The sample shows 45,000 to 55,000 distinct CDR3 sequences, around 9% of them seen only once. The material sequenced was PBMCs, mostly from graft donor cells, taken 60 days after TCRalphabeta/CD19-depleted stem cell transplant. Every receptor here comes from a male patient aged 2 to 9 who had a stem cell transplant for chronic granulomatous disease, so the T cells may come from the graft donor.

The chain couples TRBV7-9 to TRBJ1-1, with a possible D match to TRBD1 (6 bases). CDR3 length: 14 amino acids. Looked up from germline, CDR1 is SEHNR and CDR2 is FQNEAQ (reference sequence). V dropped 7 bases and J dropped 2 bases, with 14 bases sitting between them. As DNA, the CDR3 is TGTGCCAGCACCCCCGGGACACTTAACACTGAAGCTTTCTTT. Translated: CASTPGTLNTEAFF.

This clonotype came up many times. The V and J genes are TRBV23-1 and TRBJ2-4; D not certain. TRBV23-1 carries the ORF label, with uncertain function. V was clipped by 0 bases and J by 7 bases, with 4 bases between them. This CDR3 comprises 12 residues. CDR3 in DNA: TGCGCCAGCAGTCAATCGAAGAACATTCAGTACTTC. Protein sequence: CASSQSKNIQYF.

Many counts were recorded for this clonotype. The rearrangement links TRBV29-1 to TRBJ2-3; D is perhaps TRBD1 or TRBD2 (5 bases each). Germline V gene data show CDR1 as SQVTM and CDR2 as ANQGSEA. The CDR3 sequence is 12 residues long. V was cut by 7 bases and J by 2 bases, with 10 bases left in between. CDR3 sequence: CSGGGYTDTQYF. As DNA, the CDR3 is TGCAGCGGGGGCGGGTACACAGATACGCAGTATTTT.

This clonotype was seen at least ten times. The V call is TRBV20-1, the J call TRBJ1-2; TRBD1 is a possible D gene (6 bases). Germline CDR1 DFQATT, CDR2 SNEGSKA (reference sequence). Between the trimmed V and J ends, which lost 0 bases and 7 bases, there was a span of 15 bases. The CDR3 runs to 14 residues. DNA for the CDR3: TGCAGTGCTAGAGATCAATCACGGGGGCTTGGCTACACCTTC. This gives the protein CSARDQSRGLGYTF.

This clonotype was detected many times. The V call is TRBV7-8, the J call TRBJ2-3; D is undetermined. Trimming stripped 2 bases from V and 3 bases from J, with 9 bases between. From germline, CDR1 is SGHVS and CDR2 FQNEAQ. The CDR3 sequence is 14 residues long. In DNA form, the CDR3 reads TGTGCCAGCAGCTTAAGGAGTCAGACAGATACGCAGTATTTT. This codes for CASSLRSQTDTQYF.

This clonotype was found many times. V and J are TRBV2 and TRBJ1-1, with D possibly matching TRBD1 (5 bases). This CDR3 has 16 amino acids. CDR1 is SNHLY, CDR2 FYNNEI, per germline. The CDR3 region has the DNA TGTAAGGGGCAGGGCAAGTACGACAACCCGAACACTGAAGCTTTCTTT. This encodes CKGQGKYDNPNTEAFF.

This clonotype came up many times. The genes are TRBV7-3 and TRBJ2-2, with no clear D. Germline CDR1 is SGHTA and CDR2 is FQGTGA. V lost 3 bases, J lost 8 bases, and 16 bases lay in between. This CDR3 has 15 residues. This chain's CDR3 is CASSLVGETSGELFF. In nucleotides, the CDR3 is TGTGCCAGCAGCTTGGTCGGCGAGACGTCAGGGGAGCTGTTTTTT.

The sample holds many counts of this clonotype. V gene TRBV5-5 combines with J gene TRBJ2-7; 10 positions agree with TRBD2. Trimming at V came to 4 bases and at J to 4 bases, leaving 11 bases not matched to a gene. The germline CDR1 and CDR2 sequences are SGHKS and YYEKEE (reference sequence). The CDR3 is 16 residues long. CDR3 sequence: CASSPSLAGGYYEQYF. In nucleotides, the CDR3 is TGTGCCAGCAGCCCGAGTTTAGCGGGAGGATATTACGAGCAGTACTTC.

By frequency in the sample, this clonotype is medium-sized. The chain recombines TRBV29-1 with TRBJ2-1; D is ambiguous. Germline V gives CDR1 SQVTM, CDR2 ANQGSEA. The V and J ends lost 3 bases and 4 bases respectively, with 10 bases between them. CDR3 length equals 13 residues. Here the CDR3 reads CSVESRRYNEQFF. CDR3 nucleotides: TGCAGCGTTGAGTCCCGACGTTACAATGAGCAGTTCTTC.

This clonotype was detected only a few times. The CDR3 is CASSYGGNTGELFF. The CDR3 bases are TGTGCCAGCAGCTATGGAGGCAACACCGGGGAGCTGTTTTTT. V usage is TRBV5-4 and J usage is TRBJ2-2; D possibly corresponds to TRBD2 (5 bases). Germline V gene sequence: CDR1 SGHNT, CDR2 YYREEE (reference sequence). The CDR3 covers 14 residues. Trimming stripped 3 bases from V and 2 bases from J, with 8 bases between.

This chain connects TRBV28 to TRBJ2-5, with D uncertain. The V end was cut by 3 bases, the J end by 5 bases, with 13 bases between. The germline gives CDR1 MDHEN, CDR2 SYDVKM. CDR3 size: 14 residues. For the CDR3, the DNA is TGTGCCAGCAGTTTTCCCGGTCGTAGTGAGACCCAGTACTTC. Protein sequence: CASSFPGRSETQYF.

This clonotype was detected a few times. This chain uses TRBV6-5 with TRBJ1-2; 10 bases line up with TRBD1. The germline V gene has CDR1 MNHEY and CDR2 SVGAGI. V dropped 3 bases and J dropped 4; count of bases not matched to a gene: 11. The length of the CDR3 is 17 residues. CDR3 region: CASSYNPPGQGSYGYTF. The CDR3 DNA sequence: TGTGCCAGCAGTTATAATCCTCCGGGACAGGGGAGCTATGGCTACACCTTC.

This clonotype was detected many times. The chain has TRBV12-3 or TRBV12-4 and TRBJ2-1; D gene unclear. V lost 6 bases to trimming and J lost 5 bases, with 5 bases between them. The CDR3 spans 11 residues. CDR3 amino acids: CASRGHNEQFF. The DNA for the CDR3 is TGTGCCAGCAGGGGTCACAATGAGCAGTTCTTC.